This T cell receptor beta chain originates from a study of cytomegalovirus exposure and HLA in healthy donors. Findings of the study overall: Presence/absence analyses assumed roughly uniform sequencing depth across donors. TCR beta chains numbering some 150 were designated cytomegalovirus-associated.

PCR employed 60 Vbeta and 13 Jbeta primers. The data were produced by immunoSEQ multiplex PCR, yet TCRdb's version contains in-frame clones alone and is incomplete. The data hold around 110,000 clones, with 60% to 70% observed a single time. This clone was counted a few times. Its antigen remains unidentified. Trimming shortened V by 0 bases and J by 0 bases, and 17 bases separated the two germline ends. This CDR3 region has 18 residues. Germline V gene data show CDR1 as LGHNA and CDR2 as YNFKEQ. The J gene is TRBJ1-1, the V gene TRBV4-2; D may be TRBD1 (5 bases). This TCR was sampled from a woman aged 35 to 49 in good health and CMV-seropositive. The sample taken for sequencing was PBMCs. The CDR3 DNA reads TGTGCCAGCAGCCAAGAAACAGGAATAATTTGGATGAACACTGAAGCTTTCTTT. It encodes CASSQETGIIWMNTEAFF.